A single sample is the source of the 8 T cell receptor beta chains below, sequenced in a study of T cells in Graves' hyperthyroidism and ophthalmopathy. TCR beta CDR3 region amplification was performed from RNA transcripts. Using the HTBI primer set, a first-round RT-PCR was run on the TCR CDR3. TCRdb reprocessed the multiplex PCR reads via MiXCR and lists one record per CDR3 protein. The sample yields 250,000 to 400,000 distinct CDR3 sequences, roughly 15% seen once. Sequenced material: blood. The source of these receptors is a middle-aged woman with Graves' ophthalmopathy.

This chain connects TRBV7-9 to TRBJ1-4; D is perhaps TRBD1 (5 bases). This CDR3 region has 15 residues. V lost 5 bases and J 8 bases, leaving 18 bases between the germline ends. The germline V gene encodes CDR1 SEHNR and CDR2 FQNEAQ (reference sequence). CDR3 DNA: TGTGCCAGCAGCCCGGGGGACGCCTCTCACGAAAAACTGTTTTTT. It yields the protein CASSPGDASHEKLFF.

The rearrangement uses TRBV7-9 and TRBJ2-1; 12 positions match TRBD2. Germline CDR1 and CDR2: SEHNR and FQNEAQ (reference sequence). The CDR3 spans 19 residues. After removal of 4 bases from V and 7 bases from J, the junction contained 17 bases not matched to a gene. The CDR3 spells CASSSTSGSLFWGENEQFF. CDR3 sequence (DNA): TGTGCCAGCAGCTCGACTAGCGGGAGTCTTTTTTGGGGTGAGAATGAGCAGTTCTTC.

This clonotype has more than one count but fewer than ten. The rearrangement links TRBV7-2 to TRBJ2-1; maybe TRBD2 (5 bases). Germline assignment: CDR1 SGHTA and CDR2 FQGNSA. The CDR3 is made up of 17 amino acids. Trimming pared 5 bases from V and 2 bases from J, leaving 19 bases between. The CDR3 reads CASSQDADGVPYNEQFF. The CDR3 region has the DNA TGTGCCAGCAGCCAAGATGCCGACGGGGTCCCCTACAATGAGCAGTTCTTC.

The rearrangement links TRBV3-1 to TRBJ1-2, with 9 bases matching TRBD1. Losses at the gene ends were 0 bases for V and 8 bases for J; bases not matched to a gene: 4. Germline V lookup: CDR1 LGHDT, CDR2 YNNKEL (reference sequence). CDR3 length: 14 amino acids. CDR3 sequence reads: CASSQEGTGLGYTF. The CDR3 nucleotides read TGTGCCAGCAGCCAAGAGGGGACAGGGCTAGGCTACACCTTC.

This clonotype came up many times. The V call is TRBV12-3 or TRBV12-4, the J call TRBJ2-2; 8 bases match TRBD2. V was pared by 7 bases and J by 4 bases, with 14 bases of the junction left unmatched. The CDR3 is 17 amino acids. Here the CDR3 reads CASTGAGASILTGELFF. The CDR3, as DNA: TGTGCCAGCACCGGAGCGGGAGCCTCGATACTCACCGGGGAGCTGTTTTTT.

This clonotype was detected a few times. The chain uses TRBV19 and TRBJ2-5; a weak D match, TRBD1 (6 bases). The CDR3 has 13 amino acids. The germline V gene has CDR1 LNHDA and CDR2 SQIVND (reference sequence). V lost 5 bases, J lost 4 bases, and 11 bases lay in between. The CDR3 DNA reads TGTGCCAGTAGTCGTTCCAGGGGAGAGACCCAGTACTTC. It is translated as CASSRSRGETQYF. The full variable domain, in which reference TRBV19 and TRBJ2-5 provide the parts outside the CDR3, is DGGITQSPKYLFRKEGQNVTLSCEQNLNHDAMYWYRQDPGQGLRLIYYSQIVNDFQKGDIAEGYSVSREKKESFPLTVTSAQKNPTAFYLCASSRSRGETQYFGPGTRLLVL.

The chain joins TRBV15 to TRBJ1-1; 9 positions agree with TRBD1. The ends lost 4 bases at V and 4 bases at J; junction bases unmatched: 4. Germline assignment: CDR1 LNHNV and CDR2 YYDKDF (reference sequence). The CDR3 contains 14 residues. The CDR3 sequence: CATSKTGGSTEAFF. CDR3 in DNA: TGTGCCACCAGCAAGACAGGGGGAAGCACTGAAGCTTTCTTT.

A remark on this clonotype: A much larger clone differs by one base, so this may be a read error. The chain uses TRBV11-2 and TRBJ2-7, with a possible D match to TRBD2 (5 bases). V was cut by 4 bases and J by 4 bases, with 14 bases left in between. The CDR3 extends over 14 amino acids. Germline V gives CDR1 SGHAT, CDR2 FQNNGV. CDR3 bases: TGTGCCAGCAGCTACGGGATAGGCGGGTACGAGCAGTACTTC. Translated, it gives CASSYGIGGYEQYF.